A selection of T cell receptor beta chains follows, all from one sample in a study of control samples from healthy donors and cancer patients. TCRdb's copy holds only in-frame clones and misses some; the assay was immunoSEQ multiplex PCR. The data contain around 100,000 clones, around 89% of them singletons. Sequencing used PBMCs. These receptor sequences come from a man between 60 and 70 years old with lung cancer. Each CDR3 is given with its conserved first and last residue. Fields, in order: CDR3 DNA, CDR3 protein, V gene, clone size, D gene, J gene. A D gene is named only where the DNA matches it firmly. A clone size is listed for some rows: how often the clone was seen (once, few, many), or a class if it is expanded.

TGTGCCAGCAGTTTGTGGAACTCTGGGGCCAACGTCCTGACTTTC CASSLWNSGANVLTF TRBV6-2/TRBV6-3 NA NA TRBJ2-6
TGTGCCAGCAGCCAAGGCGGGGGTGGAAACACCATATATTTT CASSQGGGGNTIYF TRBV4-2 NA NA TRBJ1-3
TGTGCCAGCAGCTTAGGTGCGGGGCTTTATAATTCACCCCTCCACTTT CASSLGAGLYNSPLHF TRBV7-2 NA NA TRBJ1-6
TGTGCCAGCAGTGAATATACTGACTATAAAGAGACCCAGTACTTC CASSEYTDYKETQYF TRBV25-1 NA NA TRBJ2-5
TGCGCCAGCCTCTCTGGGGATACGCAGTATTTT CASLSGDTQYF TRBV10-2 NA NA TRBJ2-3
TGTGCCAGCAGCCAAGGAGGGGGTATGGGCAATCAGCCCCAGCATTTT CASSQGGGMGNQPQHF TRBV3-1/TRBV3-2 NA NA TRBJ1-5
TGTGCCAGCAGCGCCAGAGGACAGACTAATGAAAAACTGTTTTTT CASSARGQTNEKLFF TRBV9 NA NA TRBJ1-4
TGTGCCAGTAGTATTGGGAGTGGCCTATACGAGCAGTACTTC CASSIGSGLYEQYF TRBV19 NA NA TRBJ2-7
TGTGCCAGTAGTTGGGCAGGGGGCTTGGATGGCTACACCTTC CASSWAGGLDGYTF TRBV19 once TRBD1 TRBJ1-2
TGTGCCAGCTCACCATCACTATATTCAGGGGATGAGCAGTTCTTC CASSPSLYSGDEQFF TRBV18 NA NA TRBJ2-1
TGTGCCAGCAGCCTAGGGACTAGCGGGGGGGCCTTAAACACCGGGGAGCTGTTTTTT CASSLGTSGGALNTGELFF TRBV7-8 NA TRBD2 TRBJ2-2
TGTGCCAGCAGTTATACCGGGACAGCGAACTATGGCTACACCTTC CASSYTGTANYGYTF TRBV6-5 NA TRBD1 TRBJ1-2
TGCGCCAGCAGCCAAGGAGGGGCCGGGAGCGGGGAGCTGTTTTTT CASSQGGAGSGELFF TRBV4-1 once NA TRBJ2-2
TGTGCCATCCGGGACTTAAAATCCTCCGAGCAGTACTTC CAIRDLKSSEQYF TRBV10-3 few NA TRBJ2-7
TGTGCCAGCAGCCTTCGAGGGGGTACCTACAATGAGCAGTTCTTC CASSLRGGTYNEQFF TRBV9 NA NA TRBJ2-1
TGTGCCAGCAGCTTAGTAAGGACAGACATTCAGTACTTC CASSLVRTDIQYF TRBV7-2 NA NA TRBJ2-4
TGTGCCAGCGGTGGGGGGGCCGGGGAGCTGTTTTTT CASGGGAGELFF TRBV2 NA TRBD2 TRBJ2-2
TGTGCCAGCAGCCGGCGGGACAGGGATGGCTACACCTTC CASSRRDRDGYTF TRBV7-9 NA TRBD1 TRBJ1-2
TGTGCCAGCAGCCCCGACAGGGGGCAAACATACCTTCAGTACTTC CASSPDRGQTYLQYF TRBV5-8 few TRBD1 TRBJ2-4
TGTGCCAGCAACGGGTGGGGTTATAATTCACCCCTCCACTTT CASNGWGYNSPLHF TRBV27 NA NA TRBJ1-6
TGTGCCAGTAGTATCACGGGGCAGGGACTTGAAAAACTGTTTTTT CASSITGQGLEKLFF TRBV19 NA NA TRBJ1-4
TGTGCTAGTGGTTTGGTACGGGACGGCTCCCCTCCAAGCACAGATACGCAGTATTTT CASGLVRDGSPPSTDTQYF TRBV12-5 once NA TRBJ2-3
TGTGCCAGCAGTAGACTAGCGGGGGTGGAGACCCAGTACTTC CASSRLAGVETQYF TRBV6-5 NA TRBD2 TRBJ2-5
TGTGCCACCAGCAGAGGTGCGGGTCTCACCTACGAGCAGTACTTC CATSRGAGLTYEQYF TRBV15 NA NA TRBJ2-7
TGTGCCAGCAGCTGGGACAGGGCTGAGCAGTTCTTC CASSWDRAEQFF TRBV12-3/TRBV12-4 NA TRBD1 TRBJ2-1
TGTGCCTGGAGTGACGCTGCTGTAGGTACCGGGGAGCTGTTTTTT CAWSDAAVGTGELFF TRBV30 NA NA TRBJ2-2
TGTGCCAGCTCAGTGGGTACCGGGCTCTGGAGGAAAGAGACCCAGTACTTC CASSVGTGLWRKETQYF TRBV2 NA NA TRBJ2-5
TGCGCCAGCAGCTCAGGGACAGGGGGCGCGGGAGAGACCCAGTACTTC CASSSGTGGAGETQYF TRBV5-1 medium-sized TRBD1 TRBJ2-5
TGTGCCAGCTCACCAGACCAGCCGGGAGGCAATCAGCCCCAGCATTTT CASSPDQPGGNQPQHF TRBV18 NA NA TRBJ1-5
TGTGCCAGTAGTATAGGGCTTCAGGGACAGGGGGCCAGGCAGCCCCAGCATTTT CASSIGLQGQGARQPQHF TRBV19 NA TRBD1 TRBJ1-5
TGTGCCTGGAGTCCAGGGGGAAAAAGCCAAGAGACCCAGTACTTC CAWSPGGKSQETQYF TRBV30 NA TRBD1 TRBJ2-5
TGTGCCAGCTCACCGACCGTATCCACTGAAGCTTTCTTT CASSPTVSTEAFF TRBV18 NA NA TRBJ1-1
TGTGCCAGCAGTTACGACATTGGCTACACCTTC CASSYDIGYTF TRBV6-2/TRBV6-3 once NA TRBJ1-2
TGTGCCAGCAGCTTGGGGGAGCATGGCTACACCTTC CASSLGEHGYTF TRBV5-8 NA NA TRBJ1-2
TGTGCCAGCAGCCAGCCTAGCGGGGATAATGAGCAGTTCTTC CASSQPSGDNEQFF TRBV3-1/TRBV3-2 NA TRBD2 TRBJ2-1
TGTGCCAGCAGCTTACGGGGGAGCTACACAGATACGCAGTATTTT CASSLRGSYTDTQYF TRBV7-3 NA NA TRBJ2-3
TGTGCCAGCAGTTACGACAGGTCGAACACCGGGGAGCTGTTTTTT CASSYDRSNTGELFF TRBV27 few NA TRBJ2-2
TGCGCCAGCAGCCAAGGGAGACAGGGCGTCAATCAGCCCCAGCATTTT CASSQGRQGVNQPQHF TRBV4-1 NA TRBD1 TRBJ1-5
TGTGCCACCAGCACGGGACTCCAGCCCCAGCATTTT CATSTGLQPQHF TRBV15 NA NA TRBJ1-5
TGTGCCACCAGTGATACCGGGACAGGCTCCTACAATGAGCAGTTCTTC CATSDTGTGSYNEQFF TRBV24-1 NA TRBD1 TRBJ2-1
TGTGCCAGCAGGAGACAGGGGGCAGGGGGGTCCAGTCTGAACACTGAAGCTTTCTTT CASRRQGAGGSSLNTEAFF TRBV2 NA TRBD1 TRBJ1-1
TGTGCCATCAGTGAGACCCAACAGGGGGCAAGAACTGAAGCTTTCTTT CAISETQQGARTEAFF TRBV10-3 NA TRBD1 TRBJ1-1
TGTGCCAGCAGCCAAGCCGCGGGGGGTAGCGGGGGGATGGATACGCAGTATTTT CASSQAAGGSGGMDTQYF TRBV3-1/TRBV3-2 NA TRBD2 TRBJ2-3
TGTGCCATCAGTGACGCTTCCTATAATTCACCCCTCCACTTT CAISDASYNSPLHF TRBV10-3 NA NA TRBJ1-6
TGTGCCAGCAGCTTAGGACAGGGTGGGCTGACGACCGGGGAGCTGTTTTTT CASSLGQGGLTTGELFF TRBV7-3 NA TRBD1 TRBJ2-2
TGTGCCAGCAGCTTGATCGAACTCGGGGGAACTAATGAAAAACTGTTTTTT CASSLIELGGTNEKLFF TRBV5-8 NA NA TRBJ1-4
TGTGCCAGCAGCCTCGGGACTCCAAGAAACACCATATATTTT CASSLGTPRNTIYF TRBV3-1/TRBV3-2 NA NA TRBJ1-3
TGTGCCAGCAGTTTGCTATCTAGCAATGAGCAGTTCTTC CASSLLSSNEQFF TRBV27 NA NA TRBJ2-1
TGTGCCAGCAGCTTGGACGATACGGACGGGAACACTGAAGCTTTCTTT CASSLDDTDGNTEAFF TRBV5-6 NA NA TRBJ1-1
TGTGCCACCAGTGACCGTGACAGGGTGAACACCGGGGAGCTGTTTTTT CATSDRDRVNTGELFF TRBV24-1 NA TRBD1 TRBJ2-2